A single sample gave rise to the 30 T cell receptor beta chains below, sequenced in a study of T-cell memory formation after mild COVID-19. TCRdb re-called the 5' RACE reads through MiXCR, storing one row per CDR3 protein. The table shows around 420,000 distinct CDR3 sequences, with roughly a quarter occurring only once. The specimen was PBMCs or a T cell subset sorted from them (not recorded which). The receptors derive from an adult woman who had mild COVID-19 (a few samples of this study predate the infection). Cell type and time point are not known.

There are a few counts of this clonotype. The V and J genes are TRBV11-2 and TRBJ2-3; TRBD2 agrees at 9 bases. CDR1 SGHAT and CDR2 FQNNGV come from the germline V gene. CDR3 length equals 15 residues. The junction had 9 bases not matched to a gene; V was cut back by 5 bases and J by 6 bases. Here the CDR3 reads CASSPRGAGGDTQYF. CDR3 coding DNA: TGTGCCAGCAGCCCGCGCGGGGCGGGGGGGGATACGCAGTATTTT.

In this sample, this clonotype turned up a few times. J is TRBJ1-1 and V is TRBV7-9; TRBD1 might be the D (6 bases). Per the germline V gene, CDR1 is SEHNR and CDR2 is FQNEAQ (reference sequence). The V end was cut by 2 bases, the J end by 4 bases, with 8 bases between. This CDR3 region has 13 residues. The CDR3 region has the DNA TGTGCCAGCAGCTTAAACAGGGCCACTGAAGCTTTCTTT. Protein: CASSLNRATEAFF.

The CDR3 here is CSVGDYGTGGFNTEAFF. The CDR3 DNA is TGCAGCGTTGGTGATTATGGGACAGGGGGCTTTAACACTGAAGCTTTCTTT. The V gene is TRBV29-1, the J gene TRBJ1-1; 12 bases are shared with TRBD1. There are 17 residues in the CDR3. The V gene's germline CDR1 is SQVTM and CDR2 ANQGSEA. J lost 2 bases, V lost 4 bases, and 11 bases had no gene match.

The chain has TRBV6-1 and TRBJ1-1; D is undetermined. The CDR3 contains 11 residues. The germline V gene has CDR1 MNHNS and CDR2 SASEGT. Deletions cut 8 bases from V and 1 base from J, with 5 bases between. CDR3: CASAKNTEAFF. Here the CDR3 DNA reads TGTGCCAGCGCAAAGAACACTGAAGCTTTCTTT.

J is TRBJ2-2 and V is TRBV7-3; 8 bases are a match to TRBD2. Germline V CDR1 and CDR2: SGHTA, FQGTGA. The CDR3 has 15 residues. With 5 bases clipped from V and 5 bases from J, the junction kept 7 bases outside the gene matches. The CDR3 spells CASSVSGEGTGELFF. CDR3 nucleotide sequence: TGTGCCAGCAGCGTTAGCGGGGAAGGTACCGGGGAGCTGTTTTTT. The variable domain in full, with the rest retrieved from reference TRBV7-3 and TRBJ2-2, is GAGVSQTPSNKVTEKGKYVELRCDPISGHTALYWYRQSLGQGPEFLIYFQGTGAADDSGLPNDRFFAVRPEGSVSTLKIQRTERGDSAVYLCASSVSGEGTGELFFGEGSRLTVL.

The V call is TRBV5-4, the J call TRBJ1-2; D gene ambiguous. The CDR3 extends over 14 amino acids. Germline V gene sequence: CDR1 SGHNT, CDR2 YYREEE (reference sequence). The germline V and J ends were trimmed by 0 bases and 4 bases, with 10 bases remaining between them. CDR3 DNA sequence: TGTGCCAGCAGCTTGGAGGAGGTGCTCTATGGCTACACCTTC. Its protein is CASSLEEVLYGYTF.

This clonotype was detected ten times or more. The chain recombines TRBV5-1 with TRBJ1-2; the D is unclear. This CDR3 is built from 16 residues. CDR1 and CDR2 from the germline V gene are SGHRS and YFSETQ. V was cut by 0 bases and J by 4 bases, with 16 bases left in between. Written as DNA, the CDR3 is TGCGCCAGCAGCTTGGCCATATCGACACGGGGCTATGGCTACACCTTC. Translation: CASSLAISTRGYGYTF.

The chain links TRBV25-1 to TRBJ1-2; no firm D call. Trimming took off 5 bases at V and 7 bases at J, with 17 bases between the two ends. This CDR3 has 14 residues. Germline CDR1 reads MGHDK; CDR2 reads SYGVNS. CDR3 loop: CASSFPLFVIGYTF. The CDR3 DNA reads TGTGCCAGCAGTTTCCCGCTCTTCGTTATTGGCTACACCTTC.

This clonotype was seen a handful of times. The DNA for the CDR3 is TGTGCCAGCAGCTTGGATCGCGACGGGGAGCTGTTTTTT. Translating gives CASSLDRDGELFF. The genes are TRBV5-6 and TRBJ2-2; D is unclear. The CDR3 length is 13 residues. V shed 0 bases and J shed 7 bases, with 7 bases lying between them. The germline CDR1 and CDR2 sequences are SGHDT and YYEEEE. Based on the CDR3 plus reference TRBV5-6 and TRBJ2-2, the full variable domain is DAGVTQSPTHLIKTRGQQVTLRCSPKSGHDTVSWYQQALGQGPQFIFQYYEEEERQRGNFPDRFSGHQFPNYSSELNVNALLLGDSALYLCASSLDRDGELFFGEGSRLTVL.

This clonotype was seen more than once but under ten times. This chain uses TRBV6-5 with TRBJ1-4; D call uncertain. Per the germline V gene, CDR1 is MNHEY and CDR2 is SVGAGI. This CDR3 comprises 15 residues. With 2 bases removed from V and 3 bases from J, the gap between germline ends came to 10 bases. CDR3 bases: TGTGCCAGCAGTTACGAAGGCAGCTCTAATGAAAAACTGTTTTTT. It specifies CASSYEGSSNEKLFF.

In this sample, this clonotype turned up a few times. The rearrangement joins TRBV12-3 or TRBV12-4 to TRBJ1-5; no clear D gene. This CDR3 has 13 residues. V was shortened by 7 bases and J by 5 bases, with 12 bases between the two germline ends. For the CDR3, the DNA is TGTGCCAGCACCGACCGAGCGCATCAGCCCCAGCATTTT. Amino acid sequence: CASTDRAHQPQHF.

This clonotype was seen many times. This chain joins TRBV12-3 or TRBV12-4 and TRBJ2-7, with D perhaps TRBD1 (5 bases). The CDR3 runs to 13 residues. Trimming pared 3 bases from V and 0 bases from J, leaving 6 bases between. The CDR3 region is CASSFGASYEQYF. CDR3 DNA sequence: TGTGCCAGCAGTTTTGGGGCCTCCTACGAGCAGTACTTC.

J is TRBJ2-6 and V is TRBV5-1; D gene unclear. In germline, CDR1 is SGHRS, CDR2 YFSETQ. V lost 4 bases and J 3 bases, leaving 5 bases between the germline ends. The CDR3 extends over 13 amino acids. CDR3 sequence reads: CASSRGGANVLTF. Here the CDR3 DNA reads TGCGCCAGCAGCCGTGGTGGGGCCAACGTCCTGACTTTC.

The table lists this clonotype with a few counts. The J gene is TRBJ2-1, the V gene TRBV20-1; D is possibly TRBD2 (6 bases). V dropped 1 base and J dropped 0 bases, with 10 bases sitting between them. CDR3 length: 15 amino acids. The germline V gene encodes CDR1 DFQATT and CDR2 SNEGSKA (reference sequence). For the CDR3, the DNA is TGCAGTGCTAGAGGGACTACGAGCTCCTACAATGAGCAGTTCTTC. The encoded protein is CSARGTTSSYNEQFF.

This clonotype was picked up a small number of times. V is TRBV12-3 or TRBV12-4 and J is TRBJ2-5; tentative D call: TRBD1 (6 bases). With 4 bases removed from V and 3 bases from J, the gap between germline ends came to 18 bases. The CDR3 extends over 16 amino acids. CDR3 in DNA: TGTGCCAGCAGTTCTCAACCACAGGGTACGGAAGAGACCCAGTACTTC. The encoded protein is CASSSQPQGTEETQYF.

The rearrangement links TRBV6-2 or TRBV6-3 to TRBJ2-2, with 9 bases that match TRBD2. This CDR3 is built from 17 residues. Germline-derived CDR1 and CDR2 are MNHEY and SVGEGT. V gave up 6 bases and J gave up 4 bases; unmatched junction bases: 12. The CDR3 region is CASSRKLAGSGTGELFF. The CDR3, as DNA: TGTGCCAGCAGCAGGAAGCTAGCGGGATCGGGCACCGGGGAGCTGTTTTTT.

This clonotype was seen a few times. The genes are TRBV2 and TRBJ2-1; no clear D gene. The CDR3 extends over 13 amino acids. V was trimmed by 6 bases and J by 7 bases, leaving 13 bases between them. Germline V CDR1 and CDR2: SNHLY, FYNNEI. The CDR3 sequence is CASSLDPPNEQFF. In DNA form, the CDR3 reads TGTGCCAGCAGCTTGGATCCGCCGAATGAGCAGTTCTTC.

On this clonotype itself: A read error may produce the germline difference seen at one junction end. The chain links TRBV11-3 to TRBJ1-2; 8 bases are a match to TRBD1. This CDR3 has 14 amino acids. Germline CDR1 reads SGHNT; CDR2 reads YENEEA. The CDR3 is CASSLDRDRSYYTF. The CDR3 DNA follows: TGTGCCAGCAGCCTAGACCGGGACAGGTCCTACTACACCTTC.

The sample holds a few counts of this clonotype. At one boundary the junction diverges from the germline segment, which might be a read error. The chain combines TRBV5-6 with TRBJ2-1; 8 positions match TRBD2. The germline V gene has CDR1 SGHDT and CDR2 YYEEEE. The CDR3 extends over 15 amino acids. CDR3 coding DNA: TGTGCCAGCAGCTTTGCCACTAGCGGATACAGTGAGCAGTTCTTC. Residues: CASSFATSGYSEQFF.

This clonotype has a handful of counts. This chain links TRBV5-4 with TRBJ2-4; 7 nucleotides agree with TRBD1. V lost 10 bases to trimming and J lost 4 bases; unmatched junction nucleotides: 8. From germline, CDR1 is SGHNT and CDR2 YYREEE (reference sequence). The CDR3 contains 13 residues. The CDR3 bases are TGTGCCTTCCGGGACAGCAGTAAAAACATTCAGTACTTC. Its protein is CAFRDSSKNIQYF. Filled out from reference TRBV5-4 and TRBJ2-4, the complete variable domain reads ETGVTQSPTHLIKTRGQQVTLRCSSQSGHNTVSWYQQALGQGPQFIFQYYREEENGRGNFPPRFSGLQFPNYSSELNVNALELDDSALYLCAFRDSSKNIQYFGAGTRLSVL.

The chain combines TRBV11-2 with TRBJ1-1, with D tentatively TRBD1 (5 bases). V shed 2 bases and J shed 5 bases, with 18 bases lying between them. Germline V gene lookup returns CDR1 SGHAT and CDR2 FQNNGV. There are 16 residues in the CDR3. The CDR3 nucleotides read TGTGCCAGCAGCTTAATCCCAGGGAGCGCGCATACTGAAGCTTTCTTT. The encoded protein is CASSLIPGSAHTEAFF.

This clonotype was counted only a few times. J is TRBJ2-7 and V is TRBV5-6, with D maybe TRBD2 (5 bases). V lost 4 bases, J lost 7 bases, and 27 bases lay in between. The germline CDR1 and CDR2 sequences are SGHDT and YYEEEE. The CDR3 runs 17 residues. The CDR3: CASSHRGQEVPAGEQYF. CDR3 coding DNA: TGTGCCAGCAGCCACCGAGGCCAGGAGGTGCCGGCTGGGGAGCAGTACTTC.

The J gene is TRBJ2-3, the V gene TRBV27; 11 bases are shared with TRBD2. CDR3 size: 16 residues. After removal of 6 bases from V and 3 bases from J, the junction contained 8 bases not matched to a gene. Per germline, CDR1 MNHEY and CDR2 SMNVEV (reference sequence). CDR3 loop: CASSRRLAGYTDTQYF. In DNA, the CDR3 is TGTGCCAGCAGCCGAAGACTAGCGGGGTATACAGATACGCAGTATTTT.

This rearrangement joins TRBV28 to TRBJ2-7; D possibly corresponds to TRBD2 (7 bases). The length of the CDR3 is 14 residues. Germline assignment: CDR1 MDHEN and CDR2 SYDVKM. V lost 10 bases and J lost 1, with 17 bases in between. The CDR3 bases are TGTGCCACTTGGGGGGGCAGCGGATCCTACGAGCAGTACTTC. The encoded protein is CATWGGSGSYEQYF. Using reference TRBV28 and TRBJ2-7 for the parts outside the CDR3, the full variable domain is DVKVTQSSRYLVKRTGEKVFLECVQDMDHENMFWYRQDPGLGLRLIYFSYDVKMKEKGDIPEGYSVSREKKERFSLILESASTNQTSMYLCATWGGSGSYEQYFGPGTRLTVT.

The chain joins TRBV21-1 to TRBJ1-5. TRBV21-1 is designated a pseudogene. The CDR3 consists of 13 residues. CDR3 residues: CASSGPRYQPQHF. In DNA, the CDR3 is TGTGCCAGCAGCGGACCCAGGTATCAGCCCCAGCATTTT.

The chain carries TRBV3-1 and TRBJ1-2; 7 positions match TRBD1. Germline CDR1 and CDR2: LGHDT and YNNKEL (reference sequence). The CDR3 loop spans 15 amino acids. V lost 2 bases, J lost 8 bases, and 11 bases stayed unmatched. Here the CDR3 reads CASSQLQGGLSGYTF. The CDR3 DNA reads TGTGCCAGCAGCCAACTGCAGGGGGGGCTGAGCGGCTACACCTTC.

The chain carries TRBV6-5 and TRBJ2-1; 9 bases map to TRBD2. Germline V lookup: CDR1 MNHEY, CDR2 SVGAGI. The CDR3 is 14 amino acids. V lost 6 bases, J lost 8 bases, and 8 bases stayed unmatched. CDR3 DNA sequence: TGTGCCAGCAGCTTAGCGGGGGCCCCCGATGAGCAGTTCTTC. It yields the protein CASSLAGAPDEQFF.

Comments on this clonotype: The junction departs from the called germline gene at one end, perhaps through a read error. The chain uses TRBV24-1 and TRBJ2-1; 9 bases align to TRBD2. The germline gives CDR1 KGHDR, CDR2 SFDVKD. The CDR3 runs to 15 residues. CDR3 nucleotides: TGTGCCACCAGCCCAGCGGGAGGCTCCCACAATGAGCAGTTCTTC. Amino acids: CATSPAGGSHNEQFF.

The gene calls are TRBV7-2 and TRBJ1-1, with D possibly being TRBD1 (6 bases). The CDR3 runs 14 residues. Between the trimmed V and J ends, which lost 1 base and 1 base, there was a span of 7 bases. The germline V gene has CDR1 SGHTA and CDR2 FQGNSA. Here the CDR3 DNA reads TGTGCCAGCAGCTTAGAGACAGGGAACACTGAAGCTTTCTTT. Amino acids: CASSLETGNTEAFF.

V usage is TRBV9 and J usage is TRBJ2-3; tentative D call: TRBD2 (6 bases). The V gene lost 0 bases and the J gene lost 3 bases, with 17 bases spanning the gap. Per germline, CDR1 SGDLS and CDR2 YYNGEE. This CDR3 spans 17 amino acids. CDR3 bases: TGTGCCAGCAGCGTAGGAGCGACGGGGGTTTCTACAGATACGCAGTATTTT. Protein sequence: CASSVGATGVSTDTQYF.